The T cell receptor beta chain described here comes from a study of T cell repertoires in cytomegalovirus infection. Background on the study: CMV infection and matching HLA type were both indicated by public TCR beta signatures. Points from the study as a whole: CMV carriers with the relevant HLA were identified by cumulative public TCR beta family frequency. CMV-specific TCR beta clonotypes restricted by HLA-C were the ones dominating the ex vivo response.

TCRdb processed the reads anew with MiXCR; each CDR3 protein has one entry. The repertoire holds about 320,000 distinct CDR3 sequences, over 7.5% seen once, with 3.5% to 4.5% in the top ten. A few counts support this clonotype. Its target is not known. Sequencing was carried out using PBMCs. This TCR came from a human donor in good health (CMV status not recorded). Some clones in this sample may be carry-over from other donors' samples.

The CDR3 DNA is TGTGCCTCTGGGGACAGGGGAGATACGCAGTATTTT. It translates to CASGDRGDTQYF. This chain joins TRBV2 and TRBJ2-3, with TRBD1 matching over 10 bases. Looked up from germline, CDR1 is SNHLY and CDR2 is FYNNEI. CDR3 length: 12 residues. The V gene end was trimmed by 11 bases and the J gene end by 5 bases; junction bases not matched to a gene: 4.